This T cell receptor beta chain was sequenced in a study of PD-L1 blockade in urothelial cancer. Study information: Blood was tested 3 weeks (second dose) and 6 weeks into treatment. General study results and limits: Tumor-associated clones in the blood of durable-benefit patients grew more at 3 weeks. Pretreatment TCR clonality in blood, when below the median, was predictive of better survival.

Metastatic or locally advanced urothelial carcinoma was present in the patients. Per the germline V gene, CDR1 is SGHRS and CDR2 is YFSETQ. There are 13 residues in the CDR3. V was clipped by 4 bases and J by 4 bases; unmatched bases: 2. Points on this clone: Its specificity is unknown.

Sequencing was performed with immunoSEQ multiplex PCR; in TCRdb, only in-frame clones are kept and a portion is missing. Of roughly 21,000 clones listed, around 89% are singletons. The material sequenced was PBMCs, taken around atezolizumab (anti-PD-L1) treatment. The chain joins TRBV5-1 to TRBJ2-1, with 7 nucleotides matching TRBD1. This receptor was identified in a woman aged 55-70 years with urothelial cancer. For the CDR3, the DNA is TGCGCCAGCAGCGTGGGACAGTACAATGAGCAGTTCTTC. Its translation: CASSVGQYNEQFF.